These T cell receptor beta chains were read from a single sample in a study of CD8+ T cells in alopecia areata. Assay used: immunoSEQ multiplex PCR; TCRdb lists only in-frame clones, some missing. The sample records around 100,000 clones, around 86% being singletons. The source was CD8+ T cells sorted from blood, collected at week 34, from a patient treated with tofacitinib. These receptors were taken from a human donor with alopecia areata. Both conserved end residues are part of each CDR3. Size is stated for part of the rows, as once, few or many counts, or as a class when the clone is expanded.

NA,TRBV29-1,NA,CSVEGPGSYEQYF
NA,TRBV29-1,TRBJ1-1,CSVVSDTEAFF
NA,TRBV11-2,TRBJ2-1,CASSLAGGLNEQFF
NA,TRBV29-1,TRBJ2-7,CSVDGSPEYEQYF
NA,TRBV6-5,TRBJ2-7,CASKEGQGNPYEQYF
NA,TRBV10-3,TRBJ2-7,CAISDPLGTGTNEQYF
NA,TRBV10-3,TRBJ2-7,CAISESIGTYEQYF
NA,TRBV6-4,TRBJ2-7,CASSDFNPATRQSYEQYF
NA,TRBV14,TRBJ2-5,CASSPGETQYF
NA,TRBV11-2,TRBJ2-7,CASSSGTGYEQYF
NA,TRBV29-1,TRBJ2-3,CSVWSSGGTDTQYF
NA,TRBV27,TRBJ2-1,CASSPRRAPVGAYNEQFF
NA,TRBV18,TRBJ2-5,CASSPGTDSQETQYF
few,TRBV7-2,TRBJ1-5,CASSLNRAQPQHF
NA,TRBV29-1,TRBJ2-1,CSVEDVPDRTYNEQFF
NA,TRBV29-1,NA,CSVDSDYEQYF
NA,TRBV6-5,TRBJ2-1,CASIPRRAGDGEQFF
NA,TRBV5-6,TRBJ2-3,CASSFSPDTQYF
NA,TRBV7-6,TRBJ2-7,CASSSVVGSGSLTYEQYF
NA,TRBV7-9,TRBJ1-6,CASSLKQGNSPLHF
NA,TRBV6-5,TRBJ2-2,CASSYEGLANTGELFF
NA,TRBV19,TRBJ1-2,CASSTTGSTNYGYTF
NA,TRBV30,TRBJ2-7,CAWVGSGNYEQYF
NA,TRBV11-2,TRBJ2-1,CASSFVGGGSYNEQFF
NA,TRBV6-5,TRBJ2-3,CASSYGLHFTDTQYF
NA,TRBV19,TRBJ2-1,CASSIFPNAGGRFNEQFF
NA,TRBV7-6,TRBJ1-1,CASSGPGGNSEAFF
NA,TRBV4-1,TRBJ2-3,CASSQRGRATDTQYF
NA,TRBV29-1,TRBJ2-3,CSATGTDTQYF
NA,TRBV19,TRBJ2-5,CASSVGGGYLQETQYF
NA,TRBV7-9,TRBJ1-1,CASSYGQGGTEAFF
NA,TRBV7-8,TRBJ2-3,CASTRGDTQYF